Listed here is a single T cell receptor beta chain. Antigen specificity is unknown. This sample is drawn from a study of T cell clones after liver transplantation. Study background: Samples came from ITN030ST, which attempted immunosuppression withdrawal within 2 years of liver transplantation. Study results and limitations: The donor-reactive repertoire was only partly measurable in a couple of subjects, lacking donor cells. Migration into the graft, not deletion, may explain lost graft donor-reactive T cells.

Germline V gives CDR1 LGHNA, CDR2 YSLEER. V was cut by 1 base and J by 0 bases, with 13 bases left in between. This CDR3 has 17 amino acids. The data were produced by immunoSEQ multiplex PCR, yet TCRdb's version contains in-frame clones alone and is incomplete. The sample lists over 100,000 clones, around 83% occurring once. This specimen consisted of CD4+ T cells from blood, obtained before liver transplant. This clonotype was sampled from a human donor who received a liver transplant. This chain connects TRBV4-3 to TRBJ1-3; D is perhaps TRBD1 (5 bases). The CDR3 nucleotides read TGCGCCAGCAGCCAAGCGGCAGGGTTGTACTCTGGAAACACCATATATTTT. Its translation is CASSQAAGLYSGNTIYF.